This T cell receptor (beta chain) was captured by sequencing in a study of Graves' ophthalmopathy and Graves' hyperthyroidism. At least ten counts were recorded for this clonotype. The authors amplified TCR beta CDR3 regions, and they did so from RNA transcripts for repertoire sequencing. First-round RT-PCR used HTBI primers; second-round multiplex PCR followed. One entry per CDR3 protein results from TCRdb running MiXCR on the multiplex PCR reads. The table lists roughly 400,000 distinct CDR3 sequences, roughly 18% of them singletons. The trim removed 5 bases at V and 5 bases at J, leaving 14 bases unmatched. Germline CDR1 MNHNS, CDR2 SASEGT. This CDR3 has 16 residues.

V is TRBV6-1 and J is TRBJ2-5, with 7 bases lining up with TRBD2. Sequencing was done on a sample of peripheral blood. The origin of this receptor is a woman between 18 and 29 years old with Graves' ophthalmopathy. The CDR3, as DNA: TGTGCCAGCAGTAGCGGGGACCGATTTCCAACGGAGACCCAGTACTTC. Translation gives CASSSGDRFPTETQYF.